The 20 T cell receptor beta chains presented below share a single source sample, sequenced in a study of CD8 T cells in ankylosing spondylitis. TCRdb passed the 5' RACE reads through MiXCR, listing each CDR3 protein once. The sample records about 160,000 distinct CDR3 sequences, 15% to 20% being singletons. Sequencing was done on a sample of blood, either unsorted or a sorted T cell fraction (not recorded which). The receptor set was obtained from a male donor with ankylosing spondylitis or in good health (not recorded which).

This clonotype was recorded many times. The rearrangement links TRBV5-1 to TRBJ2-7; 9 bases fit TRBD1. Trimming cost V 0 bases and J 2 bases; bases outside gene matches: 3. CDR3 length: 15 amino acids. The V gene's germline CDR1 is SGHRS and CDR2 YFSETQ. The DNA for the CDR3 is TGCGCCAGCAGCTTGGACAGGGGGCTGACCTACGAGCAGTACTTC. Amino acid sequence: CASSLDRGLTYEQYF.

This sequence joins TRBV18 and TRBJ2-3, with unresolved D. The CDR3 covers 13 residues. Germline lookup yields CDR1 KGHSH and CDR2 LQKENI. V was cut by 6 bases and J by 4 bases, with 11 bases left in between. CDR3 in amino acids: CASSYEAADTQYF. The DNA for the CDR3 is TGTGCCAGCTCCTACGAGGCGGCAGATACGCAGTATTTT.

This clonotype was seen once. The rearrangement uses TRBV11-2 and TRBJ2-3, with D possibly matching TRBD2 (5 bases). There are 14 residues in the CDR3. Trimming removed 1 base from V and 2 bases from J, with 7 bases in between. Germline CDR1 is SGHAT and CDR2 is FQNNGV. The CDR3 loop reads CASSLAGNTDTQYF. The CDR3 coding sequence is TGTGCCAGCAGCTTAGCCGGGAACACAGATACGCAGTATTTT.

This clonotype was seen at least ten times. The chain recombines TRBV27 with TRBJ2-5, with 14 bases matching TRBD2. J was trimmed by 5 bases and V by 7 bases; bases with no gene match: 12. CDR1 and CDR2 from the germline V gene are MNHEY and SMNVEV (reference sequence). The CDR3 spans 17 residues. The CDR3 region has the DNA TGTGCCAGCACCCCTATCGGACTAGCGGGAGGTTCGGAGACCCAGTACTTC. It specifies CASTPIGLAGGSETQYF.

This clonotype showed up many times. The chain joins TRBV12-3 or TRBV12-4 to TRBJ2-2; D might be TRBD1 (6 bases). This CDR3 spans 15 amino acids. V lost 4 bases, J lost 1 base, and 10 bases lay in between. CDR3 in DNA: TGTGCCAGCAGTTCCGGGACACTGAACACCGGGGAGCTGTTTTTT. This encodes CASSSGTLNTGELFF.

This clonotype was found many times. V usage is TRBV5-1 and J usage is TRBJ2-3, with 13 nucleotides matching TRBD2. CDR3 size: 14 residues. CDR1 is SGHRS and CDR2 is YFSETQ in the germline V gene. Losses at the gene ends were 4 bases for V and 10 bases for J; bases not matched to a gene: 6. The CDR3 sequence is CASSMGTSGNSQYF. The CDR3 nucleotides are TGCGCCAGCAGCATGGGGACTAGCGGGAATTCGCAGTATTTT.

This clonotype was recorded many times. This chain joins TRBV5-1 and TRBJ2-3; TRBD1 agrees at 8 bases. Looked up from germline, CDR1 is SGHRS and CDR2 is YFSETQ. The junction had 7 bases not matched to a gene; V was cut back by 2 bases and J by 5 bases. The CDR3 contains 15 residues. The CDR3 spells CASSFQGAPQDTQYF. In DNA form, the CDR3 reads TGCGCCAGCAGCTTCCAGGGGGCGCCCCAAGATACGCAGTATTTT.

This clonotype was counted only a few times. This chain uses TRBV27 with TRBJ2-7, with D tentatively TRBD1 (6 bases). Looked up from germline, CDR1 is MNHEY and CDR2 is SMNVEV (reference sequence). There are 15 residues in the CDR3. V lost 5 bases, J lost 7 bases, and 21 bases lay in between. The chain's CDR3 is CASSVVQGPHLEQYF. The CDR3, as DNA: TGTGCCAGCAGTGTCGTACAGGGTCCCCATTTGGAGCAGTACTTC.

This clonotype was detected ten times or more. V and J are TRBV20-1 and TRBJ2-1; D is unclear. Trimming pared 4 bases from V and 5 bases from J, leaving 9 bases between. Germline assignment: CDR1 DFQATT and CDR2 SNEGSKA (reference sequence). The CDR3 is 12 residues long. CDR3 in amino acids: CSANRRNNEQFF. In nucleotides, the CDR3 is TGCAGTGCTAATCGTAGGAACAATGAGCAGTTCTTC.

V usage is TRBV29-1 and J usage is TRBJ2-5, with 10 bases that match TRBD1. The CDR3 sequence is 13 residues long. Trimming removed 5 bases from V and 4 bases from J; junction bases left unmatched: 4. Germline V gene lookup returns CDR1 SQVTM and CDR2 ANQGSEA. The CDR3 bases are TGCAGCGTTCCGACAGGGGGCCCAGAGACCCAGTACTTC. Protein sequence: CSVPTGGPETQYF.

The sample holds many counts of this clonotype. The chain employs TRBV5-1 and TRBJ2-7; TRBD2 matches at 12 bases. This CDR3 comprises 15 residues. The J segment lost 8 bases and the V segment lost 4 bases, leaving 10 bases of the junction unmatched. In germline, CDR1 is SGHRS, CDR2 YFSETQ. The CDR3 DNA reads as TGCGCCAGCAGCACTACGACTAGCGGGAGAAATCAGCAGTACTTC. It is translated as CASSTTTSGRNQQYF.

The chain recombines TRBV18 with TRBJ1-4; possible D gene TRBD1, 6 bases. Germline V gene data show CDR1 as KGHSH and CDR2 as LQKENI. CDR3 length equals 14 residues. Deletions cut 2 bases from V and 5 bases from J, with 9 bases between. Written as DNA, the CDR3 is TGTGCCAGCTCACCATTGACAGGCAATGAAAAACTGTTTTTT. It specifies CASSPLTGNEKLFF. The full variable domain, rest sourced from reference TRBV18 and TRBJ1-4, is NAGVMQNPRHLVRRRGQEARLRCSPMKGHSHVYWYRQLPEEGLKFMVYLQKENIIDESGMPKERFSAEFPKEGPSILRIQQVVRGDSAAYFCASSPLTGNEKLFFGSGTQLSVL.

This clonotype was seen at least ten times. This chain joins TRBV20-1 and TRBJ2-5, with a weak D call TRBD2 (6 bases). CDR1 is DFQATT, CDR2 SNEGSKA, per germline (reference sequence). The CDR3 extends over 13 amino acids. The V gene lost 4 bases and the J gene lost 3 bases, with 12 bases spanning the gap. The CDR3 DNA reads as TGCAGTGCTATGGGGCGACTAGAAGAGACCCAGTACTTC. It specifies CSAMGRLEETQYF.

The chain uses TRBV5-1 and TRBJ2-3; D is unclear. V lost 7 bases, J lost 2 bases, and 14 bases lay in between. The CDR3 length is 14 residues. Germline loops: CDR1 SGHRS, CDR2 YFSETQ. The CDR3 sequence is CASGEGPDTDTQYF. The CDR3 bases are TGCGCCAGCGGCGAAGGACCGGACACAGATACGCAGTATTTT.

This clonotype was counted ten times or more. J is TRBJ1-4 and V is TRBV6-1; the match to TRBD1 covers 9 bases. Trimming took 6 bases from V and 4 from J; bases not matched to a gene: 6. This CDR3 comprises 15 residues. Germline assignment: CDR1 MNHNS and CDR2 SASEGT. The CDR3 DNA sequence: TGTGCCAGCAGATCTTGGACAGGGGATAATGAAAAACTGTTTTTT. This translates into CASRSWTGDNEKLFF.

V is TRBV7-8 and J is TRBJ2-5, with D tentatively TRBD1 (5 bases). With 3 bases removed from V and 0 bases from J, the gap between germline ends came to 8 bases. The germline V gene encodes CDR1 SGHVS and CDR2 FQNEAQ. The CDR3 consists of 14 residues. The CDR3 nucleotides read TGTGCCAGCAGCTTCGTGACAGACCAAGAGACCCAGTACTTC. It codes for CASSFVTDQETQYF.

This clonotype was seen only a few times. This chain connects TRBV7-9 to TRBJ2-7; no definite D call. The CDR3 consists of 13 residues. Trimming took off 5 bases at V and 4 bases at J, with 12 bases between the two ends. The germline gives CDR1 SEHNR, CDR2 FQNEAQ (reference sequence). DNA for the CDR3: TGTGCCAGCAGCCACAGCCCGCCGTACGAGCAGTACTTC. Translated: CASSHSPPYEQYF.

The V call is TRBV7-2, the J call TRBJ1-2, with D possibly matching TRBD1 (5 bases). The V and J ends lost 1 base and 7 bases respectively, with 10 bases between them. Germline CDR1 reads SGHTA; CDR2 reads FQGNSA. The CDR3 sequence is 13 residues long. CDR3 sequence (DNA): TGTGCCAGCAGCTTAGGGGGGGTATTTGGCTACACCTTC. Translating it yields CASSLGGVFGYTF. Supplemented by reference TRBV7-2 and TRBJ1-2, the full variable domain reads GAGVSQSPSNKVTEKGKDVELRCDPISGHTALYWYRQSLGQGLEFLIYFQGNSAPDKSGLPSDRFSAERTGGSVSTLTIQRTQQEDSAVYLCASSLGGVFGYTFGSGTRLTVV.

This clonotype was observed many times. This chain connects TRBV29-1 to TRBJ2-1, with D possibly being TRBD2 (6 bases). CDR1 is SQVTM, CDR2 ANQGSEA, per germline. The length of the CDR3 is 12 residues. V gave up 2 bases and J gave up 12 bases, with 14 bases separating them. The CDR3 region has the DNA TGCAGCGTTGAACAGGAGGGCAATCGGCAGTTCTTC. Translation gives CSVEQEGNRQFF.

The rearrangement links TRBV18 to TRBJ2-1, with TRBD2 matching over 11 bases. Germline CDR1 is KGHSH and CDR2 is LQKENI. V lost 6 bases, J lost 5 bases, and 6 bases stayed unmatched. This CDR3 spans 15 amino acids. The chain's CDR3 is CASSATSGVNNEQFF. CDR3 in DNA: TGTGCCAGCTCGGCGACTAGCGGGGTGAACAATGAGCAGTTCTTC. The full variable domain, rest sourced from reference TRBV18 and TRBJ2-1, is NAGVMQNPRHLVRRRGQEARLRCSPMKGHSHVYWYRQLPEEGLKFMVYLQKENIIDESGMPKERFSAEFPKEGPSILRIQQVVRGDSAAYFCASSATSGVNNEQFFGPGTRLTVL.